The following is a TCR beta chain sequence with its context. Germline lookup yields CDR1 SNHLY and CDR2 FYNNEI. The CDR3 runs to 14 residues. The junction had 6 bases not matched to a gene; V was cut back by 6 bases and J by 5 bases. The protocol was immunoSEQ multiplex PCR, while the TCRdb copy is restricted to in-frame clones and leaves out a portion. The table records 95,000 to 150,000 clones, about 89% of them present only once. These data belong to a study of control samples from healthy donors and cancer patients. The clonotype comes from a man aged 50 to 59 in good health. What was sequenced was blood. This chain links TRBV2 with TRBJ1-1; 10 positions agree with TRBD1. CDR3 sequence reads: CASRETGGRTEAFF. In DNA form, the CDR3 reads TGTGCCAGCAGGGAGACAGGGGGCCGGACTGAAGCTTTCTTT.